In its sample, the clone carrying this TCR beta chain was seen once. TCRdb's table, derived via immunoSEQ multiplex PCR, lists solely in-frame clones and lacks some. The sample contains some 200,000 clones, under 90% of which appear only once. Germline-derived CDR1 and CDR2 are SGHRS and YFSETQ. This CDR3 has 16 residues. The V gene end was trimmed by 1 base and the J gene end by 5 bases; junction bases not matched to a gene: 11. This entry comes from a study of blood T cell repertoires in COVID-19. The receptor was derived from a woman aged 80 or older with COVID-19, enrolled during active disease. The chain carries TRBV5-1 and TRBJ1-2; TRBD1 aligns across 7 bases. Sequencing was performed on peripheral blood. In DNA, the CDR3 is TGCGCCAGCAGCTTGCCGGGACAGCCAGGGATTTATGGCTACACCTTC. The encoded protein is CASSLPGQPGIYGYTF.